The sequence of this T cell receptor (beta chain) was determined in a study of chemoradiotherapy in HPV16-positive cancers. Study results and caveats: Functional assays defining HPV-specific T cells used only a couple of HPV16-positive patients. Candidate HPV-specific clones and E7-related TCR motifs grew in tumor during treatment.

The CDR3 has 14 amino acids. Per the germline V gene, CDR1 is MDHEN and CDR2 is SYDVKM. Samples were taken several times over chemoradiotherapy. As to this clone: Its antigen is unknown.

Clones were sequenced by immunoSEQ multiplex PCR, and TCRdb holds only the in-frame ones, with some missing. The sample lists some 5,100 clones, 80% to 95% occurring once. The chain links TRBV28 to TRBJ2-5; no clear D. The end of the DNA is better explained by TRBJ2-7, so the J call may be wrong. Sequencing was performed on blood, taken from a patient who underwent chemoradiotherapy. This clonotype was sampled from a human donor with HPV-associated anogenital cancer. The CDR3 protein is CASTIRRRSYEQYF. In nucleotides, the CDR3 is TGTGCCAGCACTATTAGGCGCAGGAGCTACGAGCAGTACTTC.